One TCR beta chain is described in this entry. Antigen unknown. The data were taken from a study of CD8 T cells in Susac syndrome. Overall study: At blood draw, Susac syndrome patients were therapy-naive, on corticosteroids, or on intravenous immunoglobulin alone.

Negative isolation yielded the CD8+ and CD4+ T cells, while FACS enriched the TEMRA cells. Random hexamers were used to reverse transcribe an amount of about 0.45 to 1 ug RNA. MiXCR, run by TCRdb on the immunoSEQ multiplex PCR reads, gives a single entry per CDR3 protein. The sample records roughly 110,000 distinct CDR3 sequences, roughly 95% being singletons. The V segment lost 3 bases and the J segment 2 bases; nucleotides outside the gene matches: 11. From germline, CDR1 is DFQATT and CDR2 SNEGSKA (reference sequence). CDR3 length: 17 amino acids. Study observations and caveats: Among active patients and in TEMRA cells, CD8+ clonal expansion in Susac reached its peak.

Sample: CD8+ T cells from PBMCs. The V and J genes are TRBV20-1 and TRBJ2-5; 11 bases match TRBD2. The TCR was taken from a human donor with Susac syndrome. In nucleotides, the CDR3 is TGCAGTGCTAGCCGTCGGCTAGCGGGGGGATTTCAAGAGACCCAGTACTTC. The encoded protein is CSASRRLAGGFQETQYF.